This record concerns one TCR beta chain sequence. Per germline, CDR1 SGDLS and CDR2 YYNGEE. The V end lost 7 bases, the J end lost 2 bases, and 15 bases lay between the germline ends. The CDR3 is 14 amino acids. The record originates from a study of shared T cell receptors in the human thymus. Generated by immunoSEQ multiplex PCR, the TCRdb table keeps only in-frame clones and is missing some. Of some 760,000 clones listed, roughly 85% are singletons. This same sample was also taken into another study, of human thymus T cells. That work states: Thymus tissue for the work was resected from patients undergoing corrective heart surgery. Thymic and blood repertoires seemed to favor certain V and J genes. Thymic repertoires of unrelated individuals were reported in related research to overlap highly.

This TCR was recovered from a girl in the first two years of life with a congenital heart defect. What was sequenced was thymocytes. The rearrangement joins TRBV9 to TRBJ2-5; maybe TRBD2 (6 bases). The CDR3, as DNA: TGTGCCAGCGCCACCGGGGACTCACAAGAGACCCAGTACTTC. Residues: CASATGDSQETQYF.